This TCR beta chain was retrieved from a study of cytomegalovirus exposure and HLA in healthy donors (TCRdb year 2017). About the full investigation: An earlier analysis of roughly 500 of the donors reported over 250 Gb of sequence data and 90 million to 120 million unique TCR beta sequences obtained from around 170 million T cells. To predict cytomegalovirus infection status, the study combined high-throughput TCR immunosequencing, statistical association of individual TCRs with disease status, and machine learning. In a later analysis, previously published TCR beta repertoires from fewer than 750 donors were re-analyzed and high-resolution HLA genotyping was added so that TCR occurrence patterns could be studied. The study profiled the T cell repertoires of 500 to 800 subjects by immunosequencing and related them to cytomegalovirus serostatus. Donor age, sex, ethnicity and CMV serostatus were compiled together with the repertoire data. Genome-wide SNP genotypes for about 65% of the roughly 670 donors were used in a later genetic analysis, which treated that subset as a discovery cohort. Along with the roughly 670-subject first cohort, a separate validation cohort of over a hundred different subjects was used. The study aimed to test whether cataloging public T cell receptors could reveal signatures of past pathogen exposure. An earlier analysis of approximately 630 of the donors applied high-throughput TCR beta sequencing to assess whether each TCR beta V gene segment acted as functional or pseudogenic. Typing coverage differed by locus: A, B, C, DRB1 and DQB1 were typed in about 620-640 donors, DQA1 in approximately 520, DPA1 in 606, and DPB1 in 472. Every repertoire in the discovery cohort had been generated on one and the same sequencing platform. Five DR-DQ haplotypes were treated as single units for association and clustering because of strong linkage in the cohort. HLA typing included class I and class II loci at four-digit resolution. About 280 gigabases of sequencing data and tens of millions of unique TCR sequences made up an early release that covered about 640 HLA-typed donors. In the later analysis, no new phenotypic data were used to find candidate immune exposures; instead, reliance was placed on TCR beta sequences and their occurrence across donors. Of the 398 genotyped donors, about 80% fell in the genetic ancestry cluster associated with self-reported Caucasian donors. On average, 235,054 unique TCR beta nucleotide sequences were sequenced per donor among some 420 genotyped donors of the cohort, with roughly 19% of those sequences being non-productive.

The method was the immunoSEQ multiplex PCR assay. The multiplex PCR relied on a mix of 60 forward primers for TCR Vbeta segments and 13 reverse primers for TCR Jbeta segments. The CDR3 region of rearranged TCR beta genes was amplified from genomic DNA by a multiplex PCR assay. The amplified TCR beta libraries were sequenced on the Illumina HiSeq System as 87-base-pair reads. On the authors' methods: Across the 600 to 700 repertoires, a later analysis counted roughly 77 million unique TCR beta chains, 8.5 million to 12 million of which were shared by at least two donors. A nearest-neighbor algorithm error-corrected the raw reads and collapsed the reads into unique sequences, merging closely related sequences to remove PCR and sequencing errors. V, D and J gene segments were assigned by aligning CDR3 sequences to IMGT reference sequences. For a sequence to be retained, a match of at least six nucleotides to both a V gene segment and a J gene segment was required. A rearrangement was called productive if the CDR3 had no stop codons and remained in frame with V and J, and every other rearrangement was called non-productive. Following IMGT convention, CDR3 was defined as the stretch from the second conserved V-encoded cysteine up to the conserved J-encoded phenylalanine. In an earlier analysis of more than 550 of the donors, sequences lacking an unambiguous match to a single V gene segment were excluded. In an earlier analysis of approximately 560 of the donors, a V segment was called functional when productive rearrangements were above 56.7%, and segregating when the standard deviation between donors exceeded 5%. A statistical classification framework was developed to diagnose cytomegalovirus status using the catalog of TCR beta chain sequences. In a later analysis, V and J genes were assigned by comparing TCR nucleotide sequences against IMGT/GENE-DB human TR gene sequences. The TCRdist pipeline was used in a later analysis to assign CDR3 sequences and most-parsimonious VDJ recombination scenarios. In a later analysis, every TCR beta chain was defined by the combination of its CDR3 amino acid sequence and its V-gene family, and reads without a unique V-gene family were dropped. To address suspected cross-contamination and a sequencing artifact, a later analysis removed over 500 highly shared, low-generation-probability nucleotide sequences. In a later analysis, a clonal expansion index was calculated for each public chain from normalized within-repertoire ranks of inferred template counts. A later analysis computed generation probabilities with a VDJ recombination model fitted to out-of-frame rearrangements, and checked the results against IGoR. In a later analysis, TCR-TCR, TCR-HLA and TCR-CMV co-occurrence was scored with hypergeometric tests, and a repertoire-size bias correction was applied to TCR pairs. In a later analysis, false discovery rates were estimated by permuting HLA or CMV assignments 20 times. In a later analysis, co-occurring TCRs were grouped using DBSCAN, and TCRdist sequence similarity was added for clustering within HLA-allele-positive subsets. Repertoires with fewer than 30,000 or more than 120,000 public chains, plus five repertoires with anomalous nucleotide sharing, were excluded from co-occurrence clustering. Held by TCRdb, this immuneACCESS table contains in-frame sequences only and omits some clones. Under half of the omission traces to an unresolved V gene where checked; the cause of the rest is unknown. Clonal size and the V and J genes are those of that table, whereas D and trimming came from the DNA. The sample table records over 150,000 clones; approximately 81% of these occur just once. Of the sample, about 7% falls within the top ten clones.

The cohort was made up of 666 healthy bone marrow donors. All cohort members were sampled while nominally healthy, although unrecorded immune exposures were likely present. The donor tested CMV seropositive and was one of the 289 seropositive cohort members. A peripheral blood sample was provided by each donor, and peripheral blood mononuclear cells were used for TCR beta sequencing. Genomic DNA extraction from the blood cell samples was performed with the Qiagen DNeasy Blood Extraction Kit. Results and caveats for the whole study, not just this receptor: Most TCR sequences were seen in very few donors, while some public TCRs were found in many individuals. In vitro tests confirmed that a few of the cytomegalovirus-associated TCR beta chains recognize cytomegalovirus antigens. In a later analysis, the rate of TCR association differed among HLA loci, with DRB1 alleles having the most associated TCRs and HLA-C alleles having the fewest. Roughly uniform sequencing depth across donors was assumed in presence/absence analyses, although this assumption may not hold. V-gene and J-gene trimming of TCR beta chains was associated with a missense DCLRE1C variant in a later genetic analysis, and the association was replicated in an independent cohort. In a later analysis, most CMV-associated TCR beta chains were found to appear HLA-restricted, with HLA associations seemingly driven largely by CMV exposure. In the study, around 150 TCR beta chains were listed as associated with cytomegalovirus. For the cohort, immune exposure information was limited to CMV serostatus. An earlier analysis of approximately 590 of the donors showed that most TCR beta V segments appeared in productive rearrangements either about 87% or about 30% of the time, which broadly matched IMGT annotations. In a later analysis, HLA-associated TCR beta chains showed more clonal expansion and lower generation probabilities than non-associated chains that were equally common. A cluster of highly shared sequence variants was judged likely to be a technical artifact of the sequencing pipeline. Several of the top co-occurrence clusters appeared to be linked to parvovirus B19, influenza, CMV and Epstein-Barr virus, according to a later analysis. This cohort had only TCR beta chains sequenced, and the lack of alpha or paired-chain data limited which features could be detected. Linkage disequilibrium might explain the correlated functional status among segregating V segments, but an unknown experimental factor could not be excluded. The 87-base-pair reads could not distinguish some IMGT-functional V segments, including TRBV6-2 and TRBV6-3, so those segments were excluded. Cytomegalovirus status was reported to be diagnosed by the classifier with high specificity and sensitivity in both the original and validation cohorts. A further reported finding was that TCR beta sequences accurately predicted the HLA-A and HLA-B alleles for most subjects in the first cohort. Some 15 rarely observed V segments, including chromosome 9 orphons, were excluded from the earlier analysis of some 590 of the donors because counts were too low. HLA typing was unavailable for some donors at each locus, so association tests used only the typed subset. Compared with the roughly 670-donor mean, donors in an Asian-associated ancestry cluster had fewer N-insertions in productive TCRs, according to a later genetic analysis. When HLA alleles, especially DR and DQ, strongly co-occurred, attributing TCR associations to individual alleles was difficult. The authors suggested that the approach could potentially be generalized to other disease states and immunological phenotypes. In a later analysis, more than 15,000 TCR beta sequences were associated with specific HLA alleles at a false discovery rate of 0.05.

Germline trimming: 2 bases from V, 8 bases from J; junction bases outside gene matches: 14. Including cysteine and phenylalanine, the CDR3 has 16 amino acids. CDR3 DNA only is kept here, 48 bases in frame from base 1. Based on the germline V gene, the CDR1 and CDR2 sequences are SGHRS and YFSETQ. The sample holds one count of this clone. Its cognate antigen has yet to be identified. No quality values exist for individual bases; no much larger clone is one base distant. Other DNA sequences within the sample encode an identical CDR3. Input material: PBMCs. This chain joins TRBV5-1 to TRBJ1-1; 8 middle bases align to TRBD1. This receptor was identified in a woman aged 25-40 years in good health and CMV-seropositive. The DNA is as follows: TGCGCCAGCAGCTTTCACAGACAGGGGAGGGAAAGGGAAGCTTTCTTT. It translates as CASSFHRQGREREAFF.